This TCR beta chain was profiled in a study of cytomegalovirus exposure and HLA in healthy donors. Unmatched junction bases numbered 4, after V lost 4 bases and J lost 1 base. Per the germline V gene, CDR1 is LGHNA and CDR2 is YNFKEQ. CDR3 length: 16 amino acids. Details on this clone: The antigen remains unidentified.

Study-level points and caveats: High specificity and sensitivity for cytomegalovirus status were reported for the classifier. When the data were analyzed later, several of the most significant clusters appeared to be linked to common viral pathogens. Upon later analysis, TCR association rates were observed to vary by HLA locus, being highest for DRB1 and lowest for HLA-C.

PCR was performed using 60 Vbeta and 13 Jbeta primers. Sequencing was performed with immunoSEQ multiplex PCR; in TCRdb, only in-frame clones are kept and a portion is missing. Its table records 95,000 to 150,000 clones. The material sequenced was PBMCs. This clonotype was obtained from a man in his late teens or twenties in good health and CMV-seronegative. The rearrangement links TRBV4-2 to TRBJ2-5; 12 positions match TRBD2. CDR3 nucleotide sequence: TGTGCCAGCAGCCCTCTAGCGGGGGGGACCCAAGAGACCCAGTACTTC. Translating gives CASSPLAGGTQETQYF.